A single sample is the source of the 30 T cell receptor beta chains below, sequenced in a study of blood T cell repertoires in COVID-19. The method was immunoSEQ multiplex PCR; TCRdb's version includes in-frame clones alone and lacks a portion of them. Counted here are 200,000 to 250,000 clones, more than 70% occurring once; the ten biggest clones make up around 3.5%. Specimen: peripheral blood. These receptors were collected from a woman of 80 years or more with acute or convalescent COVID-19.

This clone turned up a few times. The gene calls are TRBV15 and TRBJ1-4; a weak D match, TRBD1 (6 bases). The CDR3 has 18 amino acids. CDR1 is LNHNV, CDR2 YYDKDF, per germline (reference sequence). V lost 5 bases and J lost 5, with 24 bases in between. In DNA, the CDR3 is TGTGCCACCAGCGGCCCCAGAGGGGGGGCGTCGGGCAATGAAAAACTGTTTTTT. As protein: CATSGPRGGASGNEKLFF. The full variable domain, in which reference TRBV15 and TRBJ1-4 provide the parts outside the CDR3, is DAMVIQNPRYQVTQFGKPVTLSCSQTLNHNVMYWYQQKSSQAPKLLFHYYDKDFNNEADTPDNFQSRRPNTSFCFLDIRSPGLGDTAMYLCATSGPRGGASGNEKLFFGSGTQLSVL.

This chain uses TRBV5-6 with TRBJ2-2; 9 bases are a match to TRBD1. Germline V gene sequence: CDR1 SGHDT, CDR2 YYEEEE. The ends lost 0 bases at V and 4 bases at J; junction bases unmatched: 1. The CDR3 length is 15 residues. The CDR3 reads CASSLDRGLTGELFF. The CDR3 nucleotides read TGTGCCAGCAGCTTGGACAGGGGGCTCACCGGGGAGCTGTTTTTT.

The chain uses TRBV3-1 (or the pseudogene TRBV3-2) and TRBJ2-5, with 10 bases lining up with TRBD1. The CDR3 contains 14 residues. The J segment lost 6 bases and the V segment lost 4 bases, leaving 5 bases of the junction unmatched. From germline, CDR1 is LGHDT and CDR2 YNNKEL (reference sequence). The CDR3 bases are TGTGCCAGCAGCCCGACAGGGGGCGTGAAGACCCAGTACTTC. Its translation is CASSPTGGVKTQYF.

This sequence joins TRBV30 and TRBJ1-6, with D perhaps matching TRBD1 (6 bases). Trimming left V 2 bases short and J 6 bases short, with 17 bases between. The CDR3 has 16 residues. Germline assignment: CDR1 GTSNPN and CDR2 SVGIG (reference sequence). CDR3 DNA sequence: TGTGCCTGGAGTCAGCAGGGGAGAGTCGGTAATTCACCCCTCCACTTT. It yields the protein CAWSQQGRVGNSPLHF.

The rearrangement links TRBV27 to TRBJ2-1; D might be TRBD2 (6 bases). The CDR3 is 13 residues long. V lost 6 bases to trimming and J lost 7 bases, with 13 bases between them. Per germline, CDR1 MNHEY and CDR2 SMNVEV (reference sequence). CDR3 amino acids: CASRLSGENEQFF. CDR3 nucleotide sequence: TGTGCCAGCAGGCTCTCGGGGGAGAATGAGCAGTTCTTC.

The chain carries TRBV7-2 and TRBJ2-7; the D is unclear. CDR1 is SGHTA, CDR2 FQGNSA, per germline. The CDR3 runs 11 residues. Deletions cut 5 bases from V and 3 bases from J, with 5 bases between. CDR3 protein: CASSQFYEQYF. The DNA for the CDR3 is TGTGCCAGCAGCCAATTCTACGAGCAGTACTTC.

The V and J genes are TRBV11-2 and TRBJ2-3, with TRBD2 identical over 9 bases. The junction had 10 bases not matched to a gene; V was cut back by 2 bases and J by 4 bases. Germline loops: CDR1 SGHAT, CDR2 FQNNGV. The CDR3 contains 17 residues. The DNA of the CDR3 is TGTGCCAGCAGCTTAACGGGCGGGGGGGCCAAGGCAGATACGCAGTATTTT. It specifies CASSLTGGGAKADTQYF.

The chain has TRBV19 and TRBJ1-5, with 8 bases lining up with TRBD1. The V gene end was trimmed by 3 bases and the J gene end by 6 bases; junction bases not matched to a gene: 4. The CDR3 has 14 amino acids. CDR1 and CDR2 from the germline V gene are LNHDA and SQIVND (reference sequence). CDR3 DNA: TGTGCCAGTAGTATTGCAGGGGGCTCTCAGCCCCAGCATTTT. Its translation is CASSIAGGSQPQHF.

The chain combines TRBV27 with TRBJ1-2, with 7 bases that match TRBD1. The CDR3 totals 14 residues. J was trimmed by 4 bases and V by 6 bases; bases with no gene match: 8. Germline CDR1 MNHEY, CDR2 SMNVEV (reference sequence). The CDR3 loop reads CASSPAGTAYGYTF. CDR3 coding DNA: TGTGCCAGCAGCCCAGCAGGGACAGCCTATGGCTACACCTTC.

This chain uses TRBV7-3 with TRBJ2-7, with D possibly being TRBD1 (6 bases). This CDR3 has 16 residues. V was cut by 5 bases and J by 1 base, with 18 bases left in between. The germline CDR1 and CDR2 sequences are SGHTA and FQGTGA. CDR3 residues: CASSGGPGVPSYEQYF. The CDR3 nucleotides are TGTGCCAGCAGCGGCGGACCAGGGGTTCCTTCCTACGAGCAGTACTTC.

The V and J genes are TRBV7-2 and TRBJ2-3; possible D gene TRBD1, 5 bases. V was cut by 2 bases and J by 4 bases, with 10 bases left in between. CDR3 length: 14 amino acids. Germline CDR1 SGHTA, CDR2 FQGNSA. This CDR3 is CASSLSRAADTQYF. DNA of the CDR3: TGTGCCAGCAGCTTAAGCAGGGCCGCAGATACGCAGTATTTT.

CDR3: CASSSGLAGWETQYF. The CDR3 DNA follows: TGCGCCAGCAGCTCCGGACTAGCGGGGTGGGAGACCCAGTACTTC. This chain joins TRBV4-1 and TRBJ2-5; 12 bases fit TRBD2. With 5 bases clipped from V and 5 bases from J, the junction kept 6 bases outside the gene matches. The V gene's germline CDR1 is MGHRA and CDR2 YSYEKL. The CDR3 runs 15 residues.

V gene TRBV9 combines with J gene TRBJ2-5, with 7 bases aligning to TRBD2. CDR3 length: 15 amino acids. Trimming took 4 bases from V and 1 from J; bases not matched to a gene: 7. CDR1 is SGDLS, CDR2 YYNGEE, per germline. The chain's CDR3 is CASSPGGTFQETQYF. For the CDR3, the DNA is TGTGCCAGCAGCCCCGGGGGGACCTTCCAAGAGACCCAGTACTTC.

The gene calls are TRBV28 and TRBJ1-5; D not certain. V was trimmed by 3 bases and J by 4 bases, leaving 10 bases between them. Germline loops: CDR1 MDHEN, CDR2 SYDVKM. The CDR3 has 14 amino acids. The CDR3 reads CASSFWLQNQPQHF. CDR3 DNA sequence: TGTGCCAGCAGTTTCTGGCTCCAAAATCAGCCCCAGCATTTT.

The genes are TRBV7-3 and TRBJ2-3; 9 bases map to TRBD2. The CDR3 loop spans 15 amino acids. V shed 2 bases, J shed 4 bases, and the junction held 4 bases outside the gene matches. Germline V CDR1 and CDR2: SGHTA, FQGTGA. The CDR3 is CASSLLAGAADTQYF. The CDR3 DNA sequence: TGTGCCAGCAGCTTATTAGCGGGGGCAGCAGATACGCAGTATTTT.

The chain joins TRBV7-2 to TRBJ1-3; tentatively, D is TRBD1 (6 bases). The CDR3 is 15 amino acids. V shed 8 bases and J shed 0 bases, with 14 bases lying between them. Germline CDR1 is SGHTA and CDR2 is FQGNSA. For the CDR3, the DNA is TGTGCCAGCGCTATGACAGGCTTCTCTGGAAACACCATATATTTT. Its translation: CASAMTGFSGNTIYF. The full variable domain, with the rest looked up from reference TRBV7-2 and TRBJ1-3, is GAGVSQSPSNKVTEKGKDVELRCDPISGHTALYWYRQSLGQGLEFLIYFQGNSAPDKSGLPSDRFSAERTGGSVSTLTIQRTQQEDSAVYLCASAMTGFSGNTIYFGEGSWLTVV.

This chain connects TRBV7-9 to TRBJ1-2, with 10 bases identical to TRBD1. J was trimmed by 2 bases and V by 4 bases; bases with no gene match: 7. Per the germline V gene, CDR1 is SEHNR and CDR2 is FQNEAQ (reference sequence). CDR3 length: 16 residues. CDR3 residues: CASSWDRGWGNYGYTF. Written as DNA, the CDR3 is TGTGCCAGCAGCTGGGACAGGGGATGGGGGAACTATGGCTACACCTTC.

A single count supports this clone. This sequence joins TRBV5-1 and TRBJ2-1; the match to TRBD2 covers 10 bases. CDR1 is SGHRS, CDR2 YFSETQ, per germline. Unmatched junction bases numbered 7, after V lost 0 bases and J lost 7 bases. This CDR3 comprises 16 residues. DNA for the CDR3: TGCGCCAGCAGCTTGGGATCCAGCGGGGGGGCGAATGAGCAGTTCTTC. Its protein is CASSLGSSGGANEQFF. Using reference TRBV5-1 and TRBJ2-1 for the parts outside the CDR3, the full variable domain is KAGVTQTPRYLIKTRGQQVTLSCSPISGHRSVSWYQQTPGQGLQFLFEYFSETQRNKGNFPGRFSGRQFSNSRSEMNVSTLELGDSALYLCASSLGSSGGANEQFFGPGTRLTVL.

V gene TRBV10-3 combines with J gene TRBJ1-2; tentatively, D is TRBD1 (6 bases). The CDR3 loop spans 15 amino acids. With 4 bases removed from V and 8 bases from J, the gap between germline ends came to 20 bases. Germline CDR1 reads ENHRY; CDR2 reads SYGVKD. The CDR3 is CAISAVGTIEGGYTF. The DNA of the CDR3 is TGTGCCATCAGTGCCGTGGGGACAATTGAAGGGGGCTACACCTTC.

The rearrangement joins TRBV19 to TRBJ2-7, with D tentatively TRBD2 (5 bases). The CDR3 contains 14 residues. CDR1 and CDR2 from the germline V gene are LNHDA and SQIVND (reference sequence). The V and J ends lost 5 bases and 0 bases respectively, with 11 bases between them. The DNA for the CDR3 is TGTGCCAGTAGTCCTCCGGGATTCTCCTACGAGCAGTACTTC. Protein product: CASSPPGFSYEQYF.

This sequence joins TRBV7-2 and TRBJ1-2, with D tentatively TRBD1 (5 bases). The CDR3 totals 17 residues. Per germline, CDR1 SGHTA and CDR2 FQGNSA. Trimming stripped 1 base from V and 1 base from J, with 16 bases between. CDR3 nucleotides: TGTGCCAGCAGCTTAGATCCCGGCGTACAGGATAACTATGGCTACACCTTC. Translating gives CASSLDPGVQDNYGYTF. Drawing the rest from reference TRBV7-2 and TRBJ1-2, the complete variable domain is GAGVSQSPSNKVTEKGKDVELRCDPISGHTALYWYRQSLGQGLEFLIYFQGNSAPDKSGLPSDRFSAERTGGSVSTLTIQRTQQEDSAVYLCASSLDPGVQDNYGYTFGSGTRLTVV.

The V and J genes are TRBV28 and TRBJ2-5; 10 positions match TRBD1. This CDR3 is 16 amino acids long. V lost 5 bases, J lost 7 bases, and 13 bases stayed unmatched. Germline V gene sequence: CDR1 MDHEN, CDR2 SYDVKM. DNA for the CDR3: TGTGCCAGCAGTCTGGTCCCGGGACAGGGGTTAGGGACCCAGTACTTC. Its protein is CASSLVPGQGLGTQYF.

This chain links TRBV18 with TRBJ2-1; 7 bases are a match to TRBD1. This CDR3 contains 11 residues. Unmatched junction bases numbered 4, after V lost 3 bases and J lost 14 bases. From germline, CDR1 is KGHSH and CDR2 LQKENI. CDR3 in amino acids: CASSPDRIKFF. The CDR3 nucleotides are TGTGCCAGCTCACCGGACAGGATAAAGTTCTTC.

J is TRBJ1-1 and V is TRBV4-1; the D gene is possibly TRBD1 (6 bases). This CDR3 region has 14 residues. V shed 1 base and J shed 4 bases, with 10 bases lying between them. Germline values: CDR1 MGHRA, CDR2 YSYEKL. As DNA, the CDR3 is TGCGCCAGCAGCCAAGGAAACAGGGTCACTGAAGCTTTCTTT. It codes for CASSQGNRVTEAFF.

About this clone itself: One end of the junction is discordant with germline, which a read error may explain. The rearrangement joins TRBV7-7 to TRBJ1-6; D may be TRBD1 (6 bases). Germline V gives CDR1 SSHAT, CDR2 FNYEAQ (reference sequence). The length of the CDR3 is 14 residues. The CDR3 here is CASSLGQRNSPLHF. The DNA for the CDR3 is TGTGCTAGCAGCTTAGGACAGAGAAATTCACCCCTCCACTTT.

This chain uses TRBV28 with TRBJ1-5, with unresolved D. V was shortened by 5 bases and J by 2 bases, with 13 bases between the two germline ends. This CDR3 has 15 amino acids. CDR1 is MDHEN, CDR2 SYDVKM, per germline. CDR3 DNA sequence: TGTGCCAGCAGTGCCCCCGGGGTGGGCAATCAGCCCCAGCATTTT. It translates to CASSAPGVGNQPQHF.

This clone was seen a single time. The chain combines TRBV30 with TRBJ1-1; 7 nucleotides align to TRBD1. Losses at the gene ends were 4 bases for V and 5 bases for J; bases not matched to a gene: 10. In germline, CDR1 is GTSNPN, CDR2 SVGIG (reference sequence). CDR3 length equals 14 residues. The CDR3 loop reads CAWTQKNRGTEAFF. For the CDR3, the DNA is TGTGCCTGGACCCAGAAGAACAGGGGTACTGAAGCTTTCTTT. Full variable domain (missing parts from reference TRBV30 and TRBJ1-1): SQTIHQWPATLVQPVGSPLSLECTVEGTSNPNLYWYRQAAGRGLQLLFYSVGIGQISSEVPQNLSASRPQDRQFILSSKKLLLSDSGFYLCAWTQKNRGTEAFFGQGTRLTVV.

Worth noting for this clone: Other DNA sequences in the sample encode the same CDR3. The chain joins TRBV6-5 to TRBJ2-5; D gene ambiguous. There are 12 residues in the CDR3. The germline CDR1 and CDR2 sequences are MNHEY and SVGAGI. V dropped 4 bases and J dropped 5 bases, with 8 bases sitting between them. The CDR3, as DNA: TGTGCCAGCAGTTCCCCTCGTGAGACCCAGTACTTC. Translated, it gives CASSSPRETQYF.

This CDR3 reads CASSLAGGPYNEQFF. DNA of the CDR3: TGTGCCAGTAGTCTAGCGGGGGGCCCCTACAATGAGCAGTTCTTC. The chain carries TRBV19 and TRBJ2-1; TRBD2 agrees at 11 bases. Unmatched junction bases numbered 2, after V lost 5 bases and J lost 2 bases. The CDR3 runs 15 residues. CDR1 LNHDA and CDR2 SQIVND come from the germline V gene (reference sequence).

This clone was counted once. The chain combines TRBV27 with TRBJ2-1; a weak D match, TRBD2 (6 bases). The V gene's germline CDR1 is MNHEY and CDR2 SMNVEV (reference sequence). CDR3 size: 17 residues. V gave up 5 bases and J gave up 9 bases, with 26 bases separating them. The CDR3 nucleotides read TGTGCCAGCAGTCACCGAGCGGGCCCGGGGGAGCGTGGTGAGCAGTTCTTC. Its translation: CASSHRAGPGERGEQFF.